One sample yielded the 17 T cell receptor beta chains listed below, sequenced in a study of blood T cell repertoires in COVID-19. The method was immunoSEQ multiplex PCR; TCRdb's version includes in-frame clones alone and lacks a portion of them. The repertoire has 130,000 or so clones, more than 85% of them found once; the top ten carry around 18%. The sequenced sample consisted of peripheral blood. The receptors were gathered from a man aged 50 to 60 with active or convalescent COVID-19.

The chain has TRBV7-2 and TRBJ1-1; D might be TRBD1 (6 bases). V shed 5 bases and J shed 4 bases, with 14 bases lying between them. The germline CDR1 and CDR2 sequences are SGHTA and FQGNSA. The CDR3 runs 14 residues. CDR3 in DNA: TGTGCCAGCAGCACGACAGGTCTGGCCACTGAAGCTTTCTTT. Translated, it gives CASSTTGLATEAFF.

The chain has TRBV5-5 and TRBJ1-3; D is unclear. The CDR3 extends over 14 amino acids. The V gene's germline CDR1 is SGHKS and CDR2 YYEKEE (reference sequence). The ends were cut back, 0 bases at V and 4 bases at J, with 8 bases in the middle. The CDR3 bases are TGTGCCAGCAGCTTGGCCGGGTACGGAAACACCATATATTTT. This translates into CASSLAGYGNTIYF.

This sequence joins TRBV10-1 and TRBJ1-6; TRBD1 aligns across 9 bases. V shed 4 bases, J shed 0 bases, and the junction held 13 bases outside the gene matches. Germline V CDR1 and CDR2: WNHNN, SYGVQD (reference sequence). The CDR3 has 20 residues. The CDR3 DNA reads as TGCGCCAGCAGTGGGGGGGACAGGGTTCTTGTTAGCTCCTATAATTCACCCCTCCACTTT. As protein: CASSGGDRVLVSSYNSPLHF.

This clone was seen a single time. J is TRBJ1-3 and V is TRBV19, with D hard to call. There are 15 residues in the CDR3. Germline V gene data show CDR1 as LNHDA and CDR2 as SQIVND (reference sequence). V was cut by 7 bases and J by 0 bases, with 13 bases left in between. The CDR3 spells CASKEGWDSGNTIYF. DNA for the CDR3: TGTGCCAGTAAGGAGGGATGGGACTCTGGAAACACCATATATTTT.

The J gene is TRBJ2-3, the V gene TRBV27; 11 positions agree with TRBD2. CDR1 and CDR2 from the germline V gene are MNHEY and SMNVEV (reference sequence). Germline trimming cut 6 bases from V and 2 bases from J; bases unmatched to any gene: 7. CDR3 size: 16 residues. CDR3 coding DNA: TGTGCCAGCAGAGTGGTAGCGGGAGGGCCCACAGATACGCAGTATTTT. This sequence encodes CASRVVAGGPTDTQYF.

The rearrangement joins TRBV11-2 to TRBJ2-2; 9 nucleotides match TRBD2. In germline, CDR1 is SGHAT, CDR2 FQNNGV. The CDR3 runs 15 residues. The J segment lost 1 base and the V segment lost 5 bases, leaving 2 bases of the junction unmatched. The CDR3 sequence: CASSQLAGNTGELFF. Here the CDR3 DNA reads TGTGCCAGCAGCCAACTAGCGGGGAACACCGGGGAGCTGTTTTTT.

The chain is built from TRBV7-2 and TRBJ2-6; TRBD1 agrees at 11 bases. The CDR3 extends over 19 amino acids. The germline gives CDR1 SGHTA, CDR2 FQGNSA. V shed 5 bases and J 1 base; nucleotides not matched to a gene: 10. In DNA, the CDR3 is TGTGCCAGCAGCCTCCTCGGGACAGGGGGGAATTCTGGGGCCAACGTCCTGACTTTC. It yields the protein CASSLLGTGGNSGANVLTF.

This rearrangement joins TRBV30 to TRBJ2-2, with D possibly being TRBD2 (6 bases). In germline, CDR1 is GTSNPN, CDR2 SVGIG (reference sequence). The CDR3 runs 13 residues. CDR3 sequence (DNA): TGTGCAGGGGACTTCGCGAACACCGGGGAGCTGTTTTTT. This gives the protein CAGDFANTGELFF.

The chain uses TRBV28 and TRBJ1-1; 7 bases are a match to TRBD1. Germline CDR1 and CDR2: MDHEN and SYDVKM. After removal of 6 bases from V and 8 bases from J, the junction contained 12 bases not matched to a gene. This CDR3 is built from 14 residues. The CDR3 DNA sequence: TGTGCCAGCAGGGACGGGACAGACTTCACCGAAGCTTTCTTT. This gives the protein CASRDGTDFTEAFF. Looking up the rest from reference TRBV28 and TRBJ1-1 gives the full variable domain: DVKVTQSSRYLVKRTGEKVFLECVQDMDHENMFWYRQDPGLGLRLIYFSYDVKMKEKGDIPEGYSVSREKKERFSLILESASTNQTSMYLCASRDGTDFTEAFFGQGTRLTVV.

J is TRBJ1-4 and V is TRBV18; TRBD1 matches at 8 bases. V lost 4 bases and J lost 5; bases outside the gene matches: 3. Per germline, CDR1 KGHSH and CDR2 LQKENI. The CDR3 contains 14 residues. CDR3: CASSHGQGNEKLFF. DNA of the CDR3: TGTGCCAGCTCACATGGACAGGGCAATGAAAAACTGTTTTTT.

The chain links TRBV28 to TRBJ2-1; tentatively, D is TRBD2 (5 bases). Trimming cost V 6 bases and J 8 bases, with 11 bases left between them. This CDR3 region has 12 residues. Germline assignment: CDR1 MDHEN and CDR2 SYDVKM. In DNA, the CDR3 is TGTGCCAGCAGCAGAGAGGGCCATGAGCAGTTCTTC. Translated: CASSREGHEQFF. Filled out from reference TRBV28 and TRBJ2-1, the complete variable domain reads DVKVTQSSRYLVKRTGEKVFLECVQDMDHENMFWYRQDPGLGLRLIYFSYDVKMKEKGDIPEGYSVSREKKERFSLILESASTNQTSMYLCASSREGHEQFFGPGTRLTVL.

The count of this clone is one. The rearrangement uses TRBV29-1 and TRBJ1-2; TRBD1 matches 9 bases. The V segment lost 1 base and the J segment 6 bases; nucleotides outside the gene matches: 3. This CDR3 region has 13 residues. Germline CDR1 SQVTM, CDR2 ANQGSEA. Here the CDR3 DNA reads TGCAGCGTTGAAGTGGACAGGGGCCATGGCTACACCTTC. The encoded protein is CSVEVDRGHGYTF.

V and J are TRBV28 and TRBJ1-5; 11 bases line up with TRBD1. Trimming cost V 5 bases and J 8 bases; bases outside gene matches: 8. The length of the CDR3 is 15 residues. CDR1 is MDHEN, CDR2 SYDVKM, per germline. CDR3 nucleotide sequence: TGTGCCAGCAGTACCCCGGGACAGGGGGTTAAGCCCCAGCATTTT. It specifies CASSTPGQGVKPQHF. The variable domain in full, with the rest retrieved from reference TRBV28 and TRBJ1-5, is DVKVTQSSRYLVKRTGEKVFLECVQDMDHENMFWYRQDPGLGLRLIYFSYDVKMKEKGDIPEGYSVSREKKERFSLILESASTNQTSMYLCASSTPGQGVKPQHFGDGTRLSIL.

This clone was recorded only once. This chain joins TRBV18 and TRBJ2-1, with D perhaps TRBD2 (6 bases). Germline CDR1 and CDR2: KGHSH and LQKENI. V lost 0 bases and J 7 bases, leaving 19 bases between the germline ends. The CDR3 is 17 amino acids. The CDR3 bases are TGTGCCAGCTCACCACCAAGGGTCGCGGGGAAGGGGAATGAGCAGTTCTTC. This encodes CASSPPRVAGKGNEQFF.

V and J are TRBV5-1 and TRBJ2-3, with 10 bases that match TRBD2. This CDR3 has 15 amino acids. The germline V gene has CDR1 SGHRS and CDR2 YFSETQ. J was trimmed by 2 bases and V by 9 bases; bases with no gene match: 9. CDR3 residues: CATSGGQPDTDTQYF. CDR3 coding DNA: TGCGCCACTAGCGGGGGACAGCCAGACACAGATACGCAGTATTTT. The variable domain in full, with the rest retrieved from reference TRBV5-1 and TRBJ2-3, is KAGVTQTPRYLIKTRGQQVTLSCSPISGHRSVSWYQQTPGQGLQFLFEYFSETQRNKGNFPGRFSGRQFSNSRSEMNVSTLELGDSALYLCATSGGQPDTDTQYFGPGTRLTVL.

This chain links TRBV5-4 with TRBJ2-4; 7 nucleotides agree with TRBD2. V was clipped by 4 bases and J by 2 bases; unmatched bases: 12. The CDR3 is made up of 17 amino acids. Germline CDR1 reads SGHNT; CDR2 reads YYREEE (reference sequence). The CDR3 DNA follows: TGTGCCAGCAGCCGTTCTAGCCGGGAGGTCCCCAAAAACATTCAGTACTTC. Translating gives CASSRSSREVPKNIQYF.

The rearrangement joins TRBV6-1 to TRBJ1-5; 7 bases are shared with TRBD1. J lost 5 bases, V lost 0 bases, and 7 bases had no gene match. Per germline, CDR1 MNHNS and CDR2 SASEGT. This CDR3 has 16 amino acids. The CDR3 DNA reads as TGTGCCAGCAGTGAAGCGCTCGGGACAGTCGATCAGCCCCAGCATTTT. Amino acid sequence: CASSEALGTVDQPQHF.